This T cell receptor beta chain was documented in a study of naive and memory T cell subsets. General study findings and limits: In naive cells, over 95% of TCR sequences were seen only once. Each distinct alpha or beta sequence counts as one clonotype.

Germline V gene lookup returns CDR1 DFQATT and CDR2 SNEGSKA (reference sequence). V was shortened by 3 bases and J by 5 bases, with 19 bases between the two germline ends. The CDR3 is 15 residues long. From the second PCR step, alpha and beta chains were amplified apart. The beta constant-region primer was an equimolar mix of two oligonucleotides covering TRBC1 and TRBC2. Four rounds of PCR amplified the ligated cDNA using nested alpha and beta constant-region primers plus SP2. A 12-nucleotide UMI and the SP2 primer were added to the cDNA 3' end by oligonucleotide ligation. From the UMI-ligation and nested PCR reads, TCRdb called clonotypes with MiXCR, one entry per CDR3 protein. The repertoire has some 83,000 distinct CDR3 sequences, about 9.9% of them found once; the top ten carry about 1.2%. A note on this clonotype: The antigen remains undetermined.

The receptor was derived from a human donor in good health. Material for sequencing was naive CD8+ T cells from blood. This chain uses TRBV20-1 with TRBJ1-2, with D uncertain. Written as DNA, the CDR3 is TGCAGTGCTAGGGCCCTGGGTCCGGGATTATATGGCTACACCTTC. This codes for CSARALGPGLYGYTF.